One and the same sample provided the 32 T cell receptor beta chains below, sequenced in a study of blood T cells in healthy people across ages. Primers used in a second PCR of about 7 to 12 cycles were a sample-barcoded 5' primer and a J-beta primer mix. TCRdb used MiXCR to reprocess the 5' RACE reads, holding one entry per CDR3 protein. The sample holds about 1.6 million distinct CDR3 sequences, roughly a third seen once. The sequenced material came from blood. These receptors were obtained from a young woman in good health.

The table lists this clonotype with a few counts. The J gene is TRBJ1-2, the V gene TRBV7-9; D ambiguous. Between the trimmed V and J ends, which lost 7 bases and 6 bases, there was a span of 9 bases. The CDR3 totals 11 residues. Germline V CDR1 and CDR2: SEHNR, FQNEAQ (reference sequence). The CDR3 DNA reads as TGTGCCAGCAACTACATGGATGGCTACACCTTC. Protein product: CASNYMDGYTF.

Only one count was recorded for this clonotype. This may be a read error: a much more frequent sequence differs by one nucleotide. A read error is likely, as this CDR3 ends without the conserved phenylalanine or tryptophan. This chain uses TRBV28 with TRBJ1-5; 12 bases fit TRBD1. V gave up 4 bases and J gave up 5 bases; unmatched junction bases: 3. CDR1 is MDHEN and CDR2 is SYDVKM in the germline V gene. CDR3 length: 15 amino acids. The CDR3 coding sequence is TGTGCCAGCAGTTCGGGACAGGGGGCCTATCAGCCCCAGCATTGT. This translates into CASSSGQGAYQPQHC.

The rearrangement joins TRBV9 to TRBJ2-3, with TRBD1 matching 11 bases. Per the germline V gene, CDR1 is SGDLS and CDR2 is YYNGEE. J gave up 1 base and V 0 bases, and 4 bases lay outside the gene matches. The CDR3 is 17 amino acids. DNA of the CDR3: TGTGCCAGCAGCGTAGCCCCGGGACAGGGGGGCACAGATACGCAGTATTTT. Encoded protein: CASSVAPGQGGTDTQYF.

V and J are TRBV27 and TRBJ2-1; D is unresolved. The CDR3 length is 14 residues. The germline gives CDR1 MNHEY, CDR2 SMNVEV (reference sequence). Trimming removed 4 bases from V and 4 bases from J, with 11 bases in between. The CDR3 nucleotides are TGTGCCAGCAGTTGCCGCGGTCAATACAATGAGCAGTTCTTC. It is translated as CASSCRGQYNEQFF.

The rearrangement joins TRBV5-6 to TRBJ2-3; 7 bases align to TRBD1. The length of the CDR3 is 16 residues. Germline V gene sequence: CDR1 SGHDT, CDR2 YYEEEE. V was clipped by 0 bases and J by 2 bases; unmatched bases: 6. This CDR3 reads CASSLEGRGYTDTQYF. The CDR3 DNA is TGTGCCAGCAGCTTGGAGGGCAGGGGGTACACAGATACGCAGTATTTT.

The chain employs TRBV15 and TRBJ1-2; the match to TRBD1 covers 10 bases. V shed 5 bases and J 5 bases; nucleotides not matched to a gene: 8. The CDR3 sequence is 15 residues long. In germline, CDR1 is LNHNV, CDR2 YYDKDF (reference sequence). CDR3 nucleotides: TGTGCCACCAGCCGCGGGACAGGGGACGGGTATGGCTACACCTTC. It is translated as CATSRGTGDGYGYTF.

The V call is TRBV2, the J call TRBJ2-3; 7 positions agree with TRBD1. The germline V gene encodes CDR1 SNHLY and CDR2 FYNNEI. The CDR3 covers 15 residues. Trimming took 10 bases from V and 2 from J; bases not matched to a gene: 12. CDR3 sequence (DNA): TGTGCCACACACAGGGGCCAAGGATCCACAGATACGCAGTATTTT. As protein: CATHRGQGSTDTQYF. The whole variable domain, remainder taken from reference TRBV2 and TRBJ2-3, is EPEVTQTPSHQVTQMGQEVILRCVPISNHLYFYWYRQILGQKVEFLVSFYNNEISEKSEIFDDQFSVERPDGSNFTLKIRSTKLEDSAMYFCATHRGQGSTDTQYFGPGTRLTVL.

The chain recombines TRBV5-4 with TRBJ2-3; D call uncertain. The CDR3 has 15 residues. Germline-derived CDR1 and CDR2 are SGHNT and YYREEE (reference sequence). Trimming removed 4 bases at V and 3 bases at J, with 15 bases between. Here the CDR3 DNA reads TGTGCCAGCAGCGGCCCAGACGCCCCGACAGATACGCAGTATTTT. Translation gives CASSGPDAPTDTQYF.

The V call is TRBV30, the J call TRBJ2-7, with 11 bases aligning to TRBD1. CDR3 length: 15 residues. CDR1 and CDR2 (germline): GTSNPN, SVGIG (reference sequence). The J segment lost 0 bases and the V segment lost 0 bases, leaving 1 base of the junction unmatched. The DNA for the CDR3 is TGTGCCTGGAGTGTGGGACAGGGGGGCTCCTACGAGCAGTACTTC. The encoded protein is CAWSVGQGGSYEQYF.

Ten or more counts support this clonotype. The V and J genes are TRBV20-1 and TRBJ2-7; 8 nucleotides match TRBD1. CDR3 length equals 16 residues. J was trimmed by 0 bases and V by 1 base; bases with no gene match: 8. The V gene's germline CDR1 is DFQATT and CDR2 SNEGSKA (reference sequence). The DNA of the CDR3 is TGCAGTGCTAGAGGAGGGACAGGCCACTTCTCCTACGAGCAGTACTTC. Translation gives CSARGGTGHFSYEQYF.

This clonotype appeared a few times. The J gene is TRBJ2-3, the V gene TRBV9; D gene unclear. Germline CDR1 is SGDLS and CDR2 is YYNGEE. The CDR3 consists of 14 residues. V shed 3 bases and J shed 0 bases, with 8 bases lying between them. The CDR3 DNA follows: TGTGCCAGCAGCGAGGCCTTTAGCACAGATACGCAGTATTTT. Protein product: CASSEAFSTDTQYF.

This chain joins TRBV7-2 and TRBJ1-2; perhaps TRBD1 as D (5 bases). Trimming cost V 2 bases and J 5 bases, with 15 bases left between them. The CDR3 consists of 15 residues. Germline CDR1 is SGHTA and CDR2 is FQGNSA. This CDR3 reads CASSLPNRRIYGYTF. The CDR3 DNA follows: TGTGCCAGCAGCTTACCCAACAGGAGAATTTATGGCTACACCTTC.

The sample holds a few counts of this clonotype. The chain links TRBV29-1 to TRBJ1-2; the D is unclear. The V and J ends lost 4 bases and 5 bases respectively, with 8 bases between them. CDR3 size: 11 residues. Looked up from germline, CDR1 is SQVTM and CDR2 is ANQGSEA. The CDR3: CSVGNGYGYTF. The CDR3 DNA sequence: TGCAGCGTTGGGAACGGGTATGGCTACACCTTC.

The rearrangement uses TRBV4-1 and TRBJ2-7; D unclear. There are 15 residues in the CDR3. V gave up 1 base and J gave up 3 bases, with 13 bases separating them. CDR1 and CDR2 (germline): MGHRA, YSYEKL. CDR3 sequence: CASSQVVTSVYEQYF. The CDR3 region has the DNA TGCGCCAGCAGCCAAGTCGTGACAAGTGTCTACGAGCAGTACTTC.

This clonotype was seen a handful of times. The gene calls are TRBV2 and TRBJ2-7; TRBD2 is a possible D gene (6 bases). The CDR3 totals 19 residues. Trimming shortened V by 0 bases and J by 0 bases, and 21 bases separated the two germline ends. CDR1 and CDR2 (germline): SNHLY, FYNNEI. The CDR3 DNA reads as TGTGCCAGCAGTGAAGCGCTTCGTTGGGACGGGAGAGCCTCCTACGAGCAGTACTTC. Translation: CASSEALRWDGRASYEQYF. The entire variable domain, with the rest obtained from reference TRBV2 and TRBJ2-7, is as follows: EPEVTQTPSHQVTQMGQEVILRCVPISNHLYFYWYRQILGQKVEFLVSFYNNEISEKSEIFDDQFSVERPDGSNFTLKIRSTKLEDSAMYFCASSEALRWDGRASYEQYFGPGTRLTVT.

This clonotype was recorded a few times. V usage is TRBV5-1 and J usage is TRBJ2-4; unclear D gene. Trimming pared 6 bases from V and 1 base from J, leaving 11 bases between. Germline CDR1 SGHRS, CDR2 YFSETQ. The CDR3 is 14 amino acids. The CDR3 loop is CASTAGGAKNIQYF. CDR3 DNA sequence: TGCGCCAGCACAGCTGGTGGGGCCAAAAACATTCAGTACTTC. The full variable domain, in which reference TRBV5-1 and TRBJ2-4 provide the parts outside the CDR3, is KAGVTQTPRYLIKTRGQQVTLSCSPISGHRSVSWYQQTPGQGLQFLFEYFSETQRNKGNFPGRFSGRQFSNSRSEMNVSTLELGDSALYLCASTAGGAKNIQYFGAGTRLSVL.

This clonotype was observed at least ten times. The chain joins TRBV7-3 to TRBJ1-2; no clear D. This CDR3 region has 12 residues. V lost 2 bases to trimming and J lost 8 bases, with 9 bases between them. In germline, CDR1 is SGHTA, CDR2 FQGTGA. In DNA, the CDR3 is TGTGCCAGCAGCTTATCGGGTTCGGGCTACACCTTC. This codes for CASSLSGSGYTF.

A note on this clonotype: At one end, the junction sequence differs from germline, possibly due to a read error. The chain recombines TRBV6-2 or TRBV6-3 with TRBJ2-7; no reliable D call. The CDR3 contains 13 residues. Germline V gene lookup returns CDR1 MNHEY and CDR2 SVGEGT. This chain's CDR3 is CTSLDPYPYEQYF. The CDR3 DNA reads as TGTACCAGCTTGGATCCCTACCCATACGAGCAGTACTTC.

The chain is built from TRBV15 and TRBJ2-5; D perhaps matches TRBD2 (5 bases). CDR3 length: 15 residues. Trimming took 5 bases from V and 2 from J, leaving 15 bases between them. Per the germline V gene, CDR1 is LNHNV and CDR2 is YYDKDF (reference sequence). The CDR3 coding sequence is TGTGCCACCAGCCCAGGAGGAGGAAAACAAGAGACCCAGTACTTC. As protein: CATSPGGGKQETQYF.

The genes are TRBV9 and TRBJ2-1; 13 positions match TRBD2. The CDR3 has 15 amino acids. The ends lost 0 bases at V and 8 bases at J; junction bases unmatched: 2. The germline CDR1 and CDR2 sequences are SGDLS and YYNGEE. Written as DNA, the CDR3 is TGTGCCAGCAGCGTAGTAACTAGCGGGGGGGATGAGCAGTTCTTC. It yields the protein CASSVVTSGGDEQFF.

There are a few counts of this clonotype. The rearrangement joins TRBV12-3 or TRBV12-4 to TRBJ1-5; D is unclear. The ends were cut back, 5 bases at V and 0 bases at J, with 14 bases in the middle. This CDR3 has 16 residues. The CDR3 DNA reads as TGTGCCAGCAGTCGGACGGGGATGATTAGCAATCAGCCCCAGCATTTT. This encodes CASSRTGMISNQPQHF.

This clonotype came up a few times. The rearrangement uses TRBV20-1 and TRBJ2-7; no reliable D call. Trimming stripped 1 base from V and 1 base from J, with 11 bases between. Germline CDR1 is DFQATT and CDR2 is SNEGSKA (reference sequence). The CDR3 consists of 14 residues. DNA for the CDR3: TGCAGTGCTAGAGCGGCGGCAAGGTCCTACGAGCAGTACTTC. Translation gives CSARAAARSYEQYF.

This clonotype was observed a handful of times. The chain recombines TRBV20-1 with TRBJ1-2; a possible D gene is TRBD1 (5 bases). Germline CDR1 is DFQATT and CDR2 is SNEGSKA (reference sequence). V was pared by 1 base and J by 3 bases, with 12 bases between. The CDR3 contains 14 residues. CDR3: CSARVRVEDYGYTF. As DNA, the CDR3 is TGCAGTGCTAGAGTCAGGGTAGAAGACTATGGCTACACCTTC.

The chain links TRBV15 to TRBJ2-6; possible D gene TRBD2, 7 bases. The CDR3 contains 15 residues. V lost 6 bases to trimming and J lost 4 bases, with 13 bases between them. Germline V gene sequence: CDR1 LNHNV, CDR2 YYDKDF (reference sequence). CDR3 bases: TGTGCCACCAGAGGGGGGGGATTCGGGGCCAACGTCCTGACTTTC. It yields the protein CATRGGGFGANVLTF.

This clonotype appeared many times. J is TRBJ2-3 and V is TRBV3-1, with D perhaps TRBD2 (5 bases). The CDR3 is 14 amino acids. Germline loops: CDR1 LGHDT, CDR2 YNNKEL (reference sequence). Trimming removed 4 bases from V and 6 bases from J, with 14 bases in between. DNA of the CDR3: TGTGCCAGCAGCCTATTGGGAGTGGCGGATACGCAGTATTTT. This encodes CASSLLGVADTQYF.

Comments on this clonotype: Just one base apart from a much larger clone, this may be a read error. This chain joins TRBV10-3 and TRBJ2-5; tentatively, D is TRBD2 (5 bases). The CDR3 extends over 18 amino acids. Germline-derived CDR1 and CDR2 are ENHRY and SYGVKD. CDR3 coding DNA: TGTACCATCAGCGAAATAGCGAAATCAATACTGAACCAAGAGACCCAGTACTTC. It encodes CTISEIAKSILNQETQYF.

The chain combines TRBV12-3 or TRBV12-4 with TRBJ2-7; 8 bases align to TRBD1. V trimming: 10 bases; J trimming: 4 bases; junction bases outside the gene matches: 15. The length of the CDR3 is 15 residues. CDR3 loop: CAITPDDRGLYEQYF. DNA of the CDR3: TGTGCCATCACTCCCGACGACAGGGGATTGTACGAGCAGTACTTC.

This rearrangement joins TRBV29-1 to TRBJ2-1; 8 nucleotides match TRBD1. The CDR3 has 14 amino acids. Germline CDR1 is SQVTM and CDR2 is ANQGSEA. J was trimmed by 4 bases and V by 4 bases; bases with no gene match: 6. CDR3 DNA: TGCAGCGTTGGGTCAGGGGGCCAGTACAATGAGCAGTTCTTC. Encoded protein: CSVGSGGQYNEQFF.

Many counts were recorded for this clonotype. This chain joins TRBV4-1 and TRBJ2-7, with 7 bases lining up with TRBD1. The V segment lost 4 bases and the J segment 3 bases; nucleotides outside the gene matches: 3. The CDR3 covers 13 residues. The V gene's germline CDR1 is MGHRA and CDR2 YSYEKL. CDR3: CASSPRQGYEQYF. The DNA for the CDR3 is TGCGCCAGCAGCCCAAGACAGGGCTACGAGCAGTACTTC.

In its sample, this clonotype was seen many times. The gene calls are TRBV12-3 or TRBV12-4 and TRBJ2-2; TRBD2 aligns across 9 bases. CDR3 length: 16 amino acids. J was trimmed by 5 bases and V by 2 bases; bases with no gene match: 6. The CDR3 region is CASSLRAGGVTGELFF. Written as DNA, the CDR3 is TGTGCCAGCAGTTTACGCGCGGGGGGGGTGACCGGGGAGCTGTTTTTT.

The genes are TRBV10-3 and TRBJ2-5; 8 bases are a match to TRBD2. Germline V gives CDR1 ENHRY, CDR2 SYGVKD. CDR3 length equals 12 residues. With V trimmed by 10 bases and J by 4 bases, 5 bases remained unmatched. Written as DNA, the CDR3 is TGTGCCAACAGCGGGAGTGGAGAGACCCAGTACTTC. Residues: CANSGSGETQYF.

This clonotype has a handful of counts. V usage is TRBV7-9 and J usage is TRBJ2-1; D gene ambiguous. The CDR3 loop spans 14 amino acids. V gave up 3 bases and J gave up 5 bases, with 11 bases separating them. Germline CDR1 SEHNR, CDR2 FQNEAQ (reference sequence). DNA of the CDR3: TGTGCCAGCAGCTTTGCCAAGGGCGACAATGAGCAGTTCTTC. Amino acids: CASSFAKGDNEQFF.